These 27 T cell receptor beta chains were all obtained from the same sample, sequenced in a study of vaccination and CD4 T cells after COVID-19. Their antigens remain unidentified. Treatment noted: roughly 11-day PBMC culture with coronavirus spike peptide pools or control peptides (ViraFEST assay). Oncomine TCR Beta short-read sequencing was applied to DNA from cultured CD4+ T cells. TCRdb used MiXCR to reprocess the PCR reads, holding one entry per CDR3 protein. The sample carries around 22,000 distinct CDR3 sequences, roughly 33% recorded once. The sequenced sample was cultured CD4+ T cells from blood. The receptor source for this set is a human donor with COVID-19.

Only a few counts were recorded for this clonotype. The gene calls are TRBV20-1 and TRBJ1-1; 7 nucleotides match TRBD1. Germline CDR1 reads DFQATT; CDR2 reads SNEGSKA (reference sequence). Trimming removed 6 bases from V and 5 bases from J; junction bases left unmatched: 9. This CDR3 contains 13 residues. DNA for the CDR3: TGCAGTGCCGGGAGGGGGCGAGCGACTGAAGCTTTCTTT. This encodes CSAGRGRATEAFF.

This clonotype turned up a few times. The chain joins TRBV20-1 to TRBJ1-1; TRBD1 matches 10 bases. CDR1 and CDR2 (germline): DFQATT, SNEGSKA (reference sequence). Losses at the gene ends were 1 base for V and 7 bases for J; bases not matched to a gene: 9. The length of the CDR3 is 15 residues. CDR3 loop: CSARVPGTGALEAFF. CDR3 sequence (DNA): TGCAGTGCTAGAGTACCCGGGACAGGGGCCCTTGAAGCTTTCTTT.

This clonotype was detected a few times. The V and J genes are TRBV20-1 and TRBJ1-3, with 8 bases fitting TRBD1. This CDR3 region has 13 residues. Germline CDR1 reads DFQATT; CDR2 reads SNEGSKA (reference sequence). The V segment lost 6 bases and the J segment 2 bases; nucleotides outside the gene matches: 3. CDR3 bases: TGCAGTGCGCAACAGGGGGCTGGAAACACCATATATTTT. This codes for CSAQQGAGNTIYF.

The V call is TRBV12-3 or TRBV12-4, the J call TRBJ2-7, with D uncertain. Trimming cost V 2 bases and J 5 bases, with 4 bases left between them. The CDR3 is 11 amino acids. Written as DNA, the CDR3 is TGTGCCAGCAGTTTAAAGCACGAGCAGTACTTC. It encodes CASSLKHEQYF.

This clonotype ranks as medium-sized (0.01 to 0.1%). The chain joins TRBV6-1 to TRBJ1-5; TRBD1 might be the D (5 bases). Germline loops: CDR1 MNHNS, CDR2 SASEGT. Trimming pared 6 bases from V and 0 bases from J, leaving 12 bases between. The CDR3 has 15 amino acids. The CDR3 spells CASSSDSYSNQPQHF. The CDR3 nucleotides read TGTGCCAGCAGCAGCGACAGCTATAGCAATCAGCCCCAGCATTTT.

This clonotype was detected once. V gene TRBV29-1 combines with J gene TRBJ1-5, with D possibly TRBD1 on 5 matching bases. The length of the CDR3 is 12 residues. From germline, CDR1 is SQVTM and CDR2 ANQGSEA. Trimming cost V 4 bases and J 6 bases, with 10 bases left between them. The CDR3 DNA reads TGCAGCGTTGGGGGACTTGGTCAGCCCCAGCATTTT. Protein product: CSVGGLGQPQHF.

The chain carries TRBV19 and TRBJ2-1; 11 nucleotides align to TRBD2. CDR1 and CDR2 (germline): LNHDA, SQIVND (reference sequence). The CDR3 consists of 16 residues. V dropped 4 bases and J dropped 10; count of bases not matched to a gene: 12. CDR3 bases: TGTGCCAGTAGTAATCCTAGCGGGGGGCACCTACGAGAGCAGTTCTTC. It yields the protein CASSNPSGGHLREQFF.

This chain links TRBV6-2 or TRBV6-3 with TRBJ2-3; possibly TRBD2 for D (5 bases). This CDR3 has 14 residues. V dropped 0 bases and J dropped 9 bases, with 13 bases sitting between them. Germline V gene sequence: CDR1 MNHEY, CDR2 SVGEGT. CDR3 nucleotides: TGTGCCAGCAGTTACTCGCGGGCCTCCATAACGCAGTATTTT. Translation: CASSYSRASITQYF.

This clonotype occurred a few times. The chain carries TRBV7-6 and TRBJ2-5, with D possibly matching TRBD2 (6 bases). V lost 7 bases to trimming and J lost 5 bases, with 14 bases between them. CDR3 length equals 13 residues. Germline values: CDR1 SGHVS, CDR2 FNYEAQ. CDR3 sequence (DNA): TGTGCCAGCACCCTGGCGGGGAGGGAGACCCAGTACTTC. It yields the protein CASTLAGRETQYF.

The V and J genes are TRBV19 and TRBJ2-3, with unresolved D. This CDR3 comprises 14 residues. V was cut by 5 bases and J by 2 bases, with 11 bases left in between. Per the germline V gene, CDR1 is LNHDA and CDR2 is SQIVND (reference sequence). The CDR3 coding sequence is TGTGCCAGTAGTTCGGGCCCTTCCACAGATACGCAGTATTTT. This gives the protein CASSSGPSTDTQYF.

The chain couples TRBV7-2 to TRBJ1-2; TRBD1 aligns across 8 bases. J lost 2 bases, V lost 3 bases, and 5 bases had no gene match. The germline gives CDR1 SGHTA, CDR2 FQGNSA. The CDR3 contains 15 residues. CDR3: CASSFPTGGNYGYTF. CDR3 DNA: TGTGCCAGCAGCTTTCCAACAGGGGGGAACTATGGCTACACCTTC. Full variable domain (remainder filled in from reference TRBV7-2 and TRBJ1-2): GAGVSQSPSNKVTEKGKDVELRCDPISGHTALYWYRQSLGQGLEFLIYFQGNSAPDKSGLPSDRFSAERTGGSVSTLTIQRTQQEDSAVYLCASSFPTGGNYGYTFGSGTRLTVV.

This clonotype is medium-sized in the sample. The chain carries TRBV2 and TRBJ2-1; 7 nucleotides match TRBD2. Per the germline V gene, CDR1 is SNHLY and CDR2 is FYNNEI. The CDR3 length is 16 residues. V trimming: 6 bases; J trimming: 3 bases; junction bases outside the gene matches: 11. Here the CDR3 reads CASRQSGVDFYNEQFF. The CDR3 DNA sequence: TGTGCCAGCAGACAAAGCGGGGTCGACTTCTACAATGAGCAGTTCTTC.

This rearrangement joins TRBV7-2 to TRBJ2-5, with D possibly matching TRBD2 (7 bases). The CDR3 has 13 amino acids. Trimming cost V 11 bases and J 5 bases, with 18 bases left between them. Per germline, CDR1 SGHTA and CDR2 FQGNSA. For the CDR3, the DNA is TGTGCCTTGGGGGGGCCCGTCTGGGAGACCCAGTACTTC. As protein: CALGGPVWETQYF.

Only a few counts were recorded for this clonotype. The gene calls are TRBV4-3 and TRBJ1-2; no definite D call. The germline V gene encodes CDR1 LGHNA and CDR2 YSLEER. V was pared by 0 bases and J by 0 bases, with 8 bases between. CDR3 length: 15 residues. CDR3 sequence reads: CASSQDFGTNYGYTF. The DNA for the CDR3 is TGCGCCAGCAGCCAAGATTTCGGAACTAACTATGGCTACACCTTC.

Only a few counts were recorded for this clonotype. V and J are TRBV9 and TRBJ1-6; no definite D call. The germline V and J ends were trimmed by 2 bases and 8 bases, with 14 bases remaining between them. Per the germline V gene, CDR1 is SGDLS and CDR2 is YYNGEE. The CDR3 totals 15 residues. Written as DNA, the CDR3 is TGTGCCAGCAGCGTCACGACGAAACCGGATTCACCCCTCCACTTT. Amino acid sequence: CASSVTTKPDSPLHF.

This chain links TRBV6-1 with TRBJ2-7, with 9 bases fitting TRBD1. This CDR3 has 15 residues. V gave up 8 bases and J gave up 1 base; unmatched junction bases: 9. Per germline, CDR1 MNHNS and CDR2 SASEGT. The CDR3 is CASGDPGQGSYEQYF. The CDR3 coding sequence is TGTGCCAGCGGCGACCCTGGACAGGGGTCCTACGAGCAGTACTTC.

The chain couples TRBV7-9 to TRBJ1-1; D gene unclear. Germline-derived CDR1 and CDR2 are SEHNR and FQNEAQ (reference sequence). The length of the CDR3 is 15 residues. The V and J ends lost 1 base and 3 bases respectively, with 12 bases between them. The CDR3 loop reads CASSLEVEVDTEAFF. The CDR3 DNA reads TGTGCCAGCAGCTTAGAAGTGGAGGTGGACACTGAAGCTTTCTTT.

The chain combines TRBV9 with TRBJ2-7; 11 nucleotides match TRBD1. Germline V gene sequence: CDR1 SGDLS, CDR2 YYNGEE. This CDR3 is built from 14 residues. Germline trimming cut 3 bases from V and 7 bases from J; bases unmatched to any gene: 6. The CDR3 is CASSAGQGVWEQYF. CDR3 bases: TGTGCCAGCAGCGCGGGACAGGGGGTTTGGGAGCAGTACTTC.

V gene TRBV6-1 combines with J gene TRBJ2-3, with 10 nucleotides matching TRBD2. Germline V CDR1 and CDR2: MNHNS, SASEGT. The J segment lost 10 bases and the V segment lost 8 bases, leaving 6 bases of the junction unmatched. The CDR3 spans 12 residues. CDR3 in DNA: TGTGCCAGCTTAGCGGGGGGTCTTGCGCAGTATTTT. Protein sequence: CASLAGGLAQYF.

The rearrangement links TRBV12-3 or TRBV12-4 to TRBJ2-1, with a tentative D call TRBD2 (7 bases). The V end was cut by 3 bases, the J end by 3 bases, with 15 bases between. The CDR3 extends over 16 amino acids. CDR3 in DNA: TGTGCCAGCAGTTTGAGTGGGGGGGCTGGCTACAATGAGCAGTTCTTC. This translates into CASSLSGGAGYNEQFF.

This clonotype was seen a single time. The V and J genes are TRBV5-1 and TRBJ1-6; D possibly corresponds to TRBD1 (5 bases). This CDR3 is built from 14 residues. V was cut by 0 bases and J by 9 bases, with 10 bases left in between. Per germline, CDR1 SGHRS and CDR2 YFSETQ. The CDR3 DNA sequence: TGCGCCAGCAGCTTGGTAGGGGAGGGTTCACCCCTCCACTTT. Residues: CASSLVGEGSPLHF.

The chain recombines TRBV19 with TRBJ1-5; 8 positions match TRBD1. Germline CDR1 and CDR2: LNHDA and SQIVND (reference sequence). This CDR3 has 17 amino acids. Losses at the gene ends were 6 bases for V and 0 bases for J; bases not matched to a gene: 10. The DNA for the CDR3 is TGTGCCAGTAGCCTCGGGACAGGAGATTATAGCAATCAGCCCCAGCATTTT. Amino acids: CASSLGTGDYSNQPQHF.

The genes are TRBV9 and TRBJ1-6, with a weak D call TRBD1 (5 bases). Trimming took off 0 bases at V and 7 bases at J, with 8 bases between the two ends. The CDR3 runs to 14 residues. CDR1 SGDLS and CDR2 YYNGEE come from the germline V gene. CDR3: CASSVVGDNSPLHF. CDR3 DNA sequence: TGTGCCAGCAGCGTAGTCGGGGACAATTCACCCCTCCACTTT.

This chain connects TRBV20-1 to TRBJ2-5; no reliable D call. The CDR3 contains 13 residues. Trimming took 6 bases from V and 1 from J, leaving 12 bases between them. CDR1 DFQATT and CDR2 SNEGSKA come from the germline V gene (reference sequence). CDR3 DNA sequence: TGCAGTGCCGGCGGACGGTCCCAAGAGACCCAGTACTTC. Its protein product is CSAGGRSQETQYF.

For the CDR3, the DNA is TGCAGTGCTAGAGGGACTAGCGGGGGGGCGGCCAAAAACATTCAGTACTTC. It codes for CSARGTSGGAAKNIQYF. The chain links TRBV20-1 to TRBJ2-4; 15 bases line up with TRBD2. CDR1 is DFQATT and CDR2 is SNEGSKA in the germline V gene (reference sequence). This CDR3 is 17 amino acids long. The V gene end was trimmed by 1 base and the J gene end by 1 base; junction bases not matched to a gene: 2.

This clonotype was counted a few times. J is TRBJ1-5 and V is TRBV10-3; 11 bases fit TRBD1. In germline, CDR1 is ENHRY, CDR2 SYGVKD. This CDR3 contains 15 residues. J gave up 6 bases and V 4 bases, and 5 bases lay outside the gene matches. CDR3 region: CAISAGQGAGQPQHF. The CDR3 bases are TGTGCCATCAGTGCCGGACAGGGGGCTGGTCAGCCCCAGCATTTT.

J is TRBJ2-5 and V is TRBV27; 9 bases fit TRBD2. The CDR3 spans 15 residues. V dropped 0 bases and J dropped 6; count of bases not matched to a gene: 5. CDR1 is MNHEY and CDR2 is SMNVEV in the germline V gene (reference sequence). The CDR3 sequence is CASSLSHSGGKTQYF. Written as DNA, the CDR3 is TGTGCCAGCAGTTTATCCCACAGCGGGGGGAAGACCCAGTACTTC.